This is a list of T cell receptor beta chains from one sample in a study of response to subunit inactivated influenza vaccine. TCRdb independently ran MiXCR on the RT-PCR reads; one entry per CDR3 protein. The sample lists 400,000 to 650,000 distinct CDR3 sequences, around 7.9% occurring once. The sample here was PBMCs from blood, taken less than 25 months after vaccination. The source of these receptors is a man between 50 and 75 years old who received an inactivated influenza vaccine. Both conserved end residues are part of each CDR3. The order of the fields is J gene, clone size, V gene, CDR3 protein. Expanded clones are given a class, and other clones once, few, many or no size at all.

j_gene: TRBJ1-1; abundance: -; v_gene: TRBV20-1; CDR3aa: CSAREGTGRSTEAFF
j_gene: TRBJ1-1; abundance: few; v_gene: TRBV12-3/TRBV12-4; CDR3aa: CASTPPGRRNTEAFF
j_gene: TRBJ2-3; abundance: few; v_gene: TRBV5-5; CDR3aa: CASSSGNSGRYTDTQYF
j_gene: TRBJ2-1; abundance: many; v_gene: TRBV20-1; CDR3aa: CSARDFTGLAGGSSYNEQFF
j_gene: TRBJ1-1; abundance: many; v_gene: TRBV7-9; CDR3aa: CASSSRGMNTEAFF
j_gene: TRBJ2-7; abundance: -; v_gene: TRBV12-3/TRBV12-4; CDR3aa: CTSSWQSTYEQYF
j_gene: TRBJ1-1; abundance: few; v_gene: TRBV12-3/TRBV12-4; CDR3aa: CASRLPGGEAFF
j_gene: TRBJ1-5; abundance: few; v_gene: TRBV12-3/TRBV12-4; CDR3aa: CASSLWRGGSNQPQHF
j_gene: TRBJ2-4; abundance: few; v_gene: TRBV25-1; CDR3aa: CASSEYYGVPNIQYF
j_gene: TRBJ2-2; abundance: many; v_gene: TRBV12-3/TRBV12-4; CDR3aa: CASRTGTSNTGELFF
j_gene: TRBJ2-5; abundance: few; v_gene: TRBV10-3; CDR3aa: CAIRATGVRETQYF
j_gene: TRBJ2-5; abundance: few; v_gene: TRBV6-5; CDR3aa: CASSSRLGRGETQYF
j_gene: TRBJ2-3; abundance: few; v_gene: TRBV12-3/TRBV12-4; CDR3aa: CASTVNWGRTDTQYF
j_gene: TRBJ1-4; abundance: few; v_gene: TRBV7-2; CDR3aa: CASSTRQRNEKLFF
j_gene: TRBJ1-5; abundance: many; v_gene: TRBV7-9; CDR3aa: CASRTRPGNQPQHF
j_gene: TRBJ2-7; abundance: -; v_gene: TRBV3-1; CDR3aa: CASTRGGVDEQHF
j_gene: TRBJ2-5; abundance: -; v_gene: TRBV20-1; CDR3aa: CSAPPLLAGEEETQYF
j_gene: TRBJ2-3; abundance: many; v_gene: TRBV29-1; CDR3aa: CSAGTSGSITDTQYF
j_gene: TRBJ2-7; abundance: many; v_gene: TRBV15; CDR3aa: CATSHKRTGAYEQYF
j_gene: TRBJ2-2; abundance: few; v_gene: TRBV9; CDR3aa: CASSGTGGTGELFF
j_gene: TRBJ2-1; abundance: few; v_gene: TRBV30; CDR3aa: CAWSVGLDHNEQFF
j_gene: TRBJ2-2; abundance: few; v_gene: TRBV4-2; CDR3aa: CASSQVAGLGGRTNTGELFF
j_gene: TRBJ1-2; abundance: many; v_gene: TRBV29-1; CDR3aa: CSVGGSNYGYTF
j_gene: TRBJ2-2; abundance: -; v_gene: TRBV28; CDR3aa: CASSSQSTGELFF
j_gene: TRBJ2-2; abundance: -; v_gene: TRBV7-9; CDR3aa: CASSTQTDRGITGELFF
j_gene: TRBJ1-2; abundance: many; v_gene: TRBV28; CDR3aa: CASSPGTVNYGYTF
j_gene: TRBJ2-1; abundance: few; v_gene: TRBV7-2; CDR3aa: CASSFWTGPSYNEQFF
j_gene: TRBJ1-4; abundance: many; v_gene: TRBV4-1; CDR3aa: CASSQDRGRQLFF
j_gene: TRBJ1-4; abundance: -; v_gene: TRBV7-2; CDR3aa: CASAGATTNEKLFF
j_gene: TRBJ2-2; abundance: many; v_gene: TRBV19; CDR3aa: CASRNGQNTGELFF
j_gene: TRBJ1-2; abundance: -; v_gene: TRBV6-1; CDR3aa: CASSRSDRRGYTF
j_gene: TRBJ2-1; abundance: -; v_gene: TRBV2; CDR3aa: CASSGGLASYNEQFF
j_gene: TRBJ1-6; abundance: -; v_gene: TRBV4-1; CDR3aa: CASSQMAVIGSYNSPFHF
j_gene: TRBJ2-7; abundance: few; v_gene: TRBV15; CDR3aa: CATSSFSGGFEQYF
j_gene: TRBJ1-2; abundance: -; v_gene: TRBV18; CDR3aa: CASSLDSAYGYTF